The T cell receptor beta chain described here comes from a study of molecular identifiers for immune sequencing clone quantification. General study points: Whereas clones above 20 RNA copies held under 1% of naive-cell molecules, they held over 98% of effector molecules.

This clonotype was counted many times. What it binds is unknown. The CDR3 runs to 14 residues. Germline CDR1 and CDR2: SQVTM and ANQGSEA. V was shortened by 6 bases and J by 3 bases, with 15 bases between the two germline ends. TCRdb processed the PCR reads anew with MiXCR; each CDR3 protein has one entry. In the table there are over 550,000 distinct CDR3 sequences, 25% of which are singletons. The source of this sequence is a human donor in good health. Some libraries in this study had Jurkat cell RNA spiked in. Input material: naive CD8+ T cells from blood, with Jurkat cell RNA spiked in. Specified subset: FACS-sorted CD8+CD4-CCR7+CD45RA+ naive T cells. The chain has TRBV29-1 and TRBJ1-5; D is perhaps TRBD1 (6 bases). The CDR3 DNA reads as TGCAGCGTGGGAGACCGACAGGCCAATCAGCCCCAGCATTTT. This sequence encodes CSVGDRQANQPQHF.